The 27 T cell receptor beta chains below come from one sample, sequenced in a study of blood T cell repertoires in COVID-19. Repertoires were generated with immunoSEQ multiplex PCR, while TCRdb's copy carries only in-frame clones and drops some. Of some 120,000 clones detected, roughly 72% appear once; the ten largest clones hold 11%. The material sequenced was peripheral blood. The source of these receptors is a human donor in a cohort sampled during active COVID-19.

This clone was seen a few times. V usage is TRBV4-1 and J usage is TRBJ2-3; D might be TRBD1 (6 bases). The CDR3 has 16 amino acids. V was clipped by 1 base and J by 0 bases, with 11 bases between them. CDR1 is MGHRA, CDR2 YSYEKL, per germline. The CDR3 sequence is CASSQVLGASTDTQYF. As DNA, the CDR3 is TGCGCCAGCAGCCAAGTTCTGGGGGCGAGCACAGATACGCAGTATTTT.

V is TRBV18 and J is TRBJ2-5; D is possibly TRBD1 (6 bases). V gave up 4 bases and J gave up 5 bases, with 11 bases separating them. CDR3 length: 13 amino acids. In germline, CDR1 is KGHSH, CDR2 LQKENI. Written as DNA, the CDR3 is TGTGCCAGCTCACTACAGGGTGGGGAGACCCAGTACTTC. Translated, it gives CASSLQGGETQYF. The complete variable domain, with remaining parts taken from reference TRBV18 and TRBJ2-5, reads NAGVMQNPRHLVRRRGQEARLRCSPMKGHSHVYWYRQLPEEGLKFMVYLQKENIIDESGMPKERFSAEFPKEGPSILRIQQVVRGDSAAYFCASSLQGGETQYFGPGTRLLVL.

The rearrangement joins TRBV30 to TRBJ2-1, with 7 bases that match TRBD2. CDR1 and CDR2 from the germline V gene are GTSNPN and SVGIG (reference sequence). J gave up 6 bases and V 4 bases, and 15 bases lay outside the gene matches. The CDR3 sequence is 16 residues long. The DNA of the CDR3 is TGTGCCTGGACTCTACACCGGGCTAGCGGCCCCAATGAGCAGTTCTTC. Its protein product is CAWTLHRASGPNEQFF.

There are a few counts of this clone. This chain uses TRBV6-5 with TRBJ1-6; no definite D call. CDR3 size: 14 residues. Per the germline V gene, CDR1 is MNHEY and CDR2 is SVGAGI. V gave up 6 bases and J gave up 5 bases, with 11 bases separating them. The DNA of the CDR3 is TGTGCCAGCAGGGGGAGGTCCGATAATTCACCCCTCCACTTT. It yields the protein CASRGRSDNSPLHF.

This chain joins TRBV25-1 and TRBJ2-5, with D perhaps TRBD2 (5 bases). The germline V gene encodes CDR1 MGHDK and CDR2 SYGVNS. Trimming shortened V by 1 base and J by 7 bases, and 13 bases separated the two germline ends. This CDR3 has 14 residues. CDR3 amino acids: CASSESVSGGTQYF. The CDR3 DNA sequence: TGTGCCAGCAGTGAATCGGTGTCCGGAGGGACCCAGTACTTC.

This clone was seen only a few times. The chain is built from TRBV25-1 and TRBJ2-2; D may be TRBD2 (5 bases). The V gene's germline CDR1 is MGHDK and CDR2 SYGVNS. This CDR3 region has 13 residues. V was pared by 6 bases and J by 6 bases, with 11 bases between. The CDR3 DNA reads as TGTGCCAGCAGCGGGGTAAGGGCCGGGGAGCTGTTTTTT. This sequence encodes CASSGVRAGELFF.

The V and J genes are TRBV7-2 and TRBJ1-2; TRBD1 might be the D (6 bases). V was cut by 2 bases and J by 0 bases, with 16 bases left in between. The germline CDR1 and CDR2 sequences are SGHTA and FQGNSA. The CDR3 spans 17 residues. CDR3 sequence (DNA): TGTGCCAGCAGCTTATTCTCAGGGGCAGTTTCTAACTATGGCTACACCTTC. It encodes CASSLFSGAVSNYGYTF. Together with reference TRBV7-2 and TRBJ1-2, the CDR3 gives the full variable domain: GAGVSQSPSNKVTEKGKDVELRCDPISGHTALYWYRQSLGQGLEFLIYFQGNSAPDKSGLPSDRFSAERTGGSVSTLTIQRTQQEDSAVYLCASSLFSGAVSNYGYTFGSGTRLTVV.

The chain is built from TRBV28 and TRBJ2-7; 9 bases line up with TRBD2. J was trimmed by 0 bases and V by 8 bases; bases with no gene match: 8. The length of the CDR3 is 15 residues. CDR1 and CDR2 from the germline V gene are MDHEN and SYDVKM. Here the CDR3 reads CASLSAGGGSYEQYF. For the CDR3, the DNA is TGTGCCAGCCTCTCCGCGGGAGGGGGCTCCTACGAGCAGTACTTC. Complete variable domain (other parts from reference TRBV28 and TRBJ2-7): DVKVTQSSRYLVKRTGEKVFLECVQDMDHENMFWYRQDPGLGLRLIYFSYDVKMKEKGDIPEGYSVSREKKERFSLILESASTNQTSMYLCASLSAGGGSYEQYFGPGTRLTVT.

The chain combines TRBV10-2 with TRBJ1-5, with D possibly TRBD1 on 5 matching bases. Trimming removed 4 bases at V and 4 bases at J, with 14 bases between. CDR1 and CDR2 (germline): WSHSY, SAAADI. The CDR3 extends over 15 amino acids. Written as DNA, the CDR3 is TGCGCCAGCAGTGGGAACTTGGGGGGAAATCAGCCCCAGCATTTT. It specifies CASSGNLGGNQPQHF.

This chain joins TRBV7-2 and TRBJ2-7; D might be TRBD1 (6 bases). The CDR3 has 14 amino acids. Germline V gene lookup returns CDR1 SGHTA and CDR2 FQGNSA. The V and J ends lost 1 base and 3 bases respectively, with 10 bases between them. The CDR3 loop is CASSLGGQVYEQYF. CDR3 nucleotide sequence: TGTGCCAGCAGCTTAGGGGGACAAGTCTACGAGCAGTACTTC.

J is TRBJ2-6 and V is TRBV5-6, with D unclear. The CDR3 runs to 18 residues. V gave up 1 base and J gave up 1 base, with 15 bases separating them. Germline-derived CDR1 and CDR2 are SGHDT and YYEEEE. The CDR3 spells CASSLRYGVQSGANVLTF. For the CDR3, the DNA is TGTGCCAGCAGCTTGAGATACGGAGTCCAGTCTGGGGCCAACGTCCTGACTTTC.

The chain combines TRBV19 with TRBJ1-4; 9 nucleotides align to TRBD1. The V gene's germline CDR1 is LNHDA and CDR2 SQIVND (reference sequence). The V segment lost 5 bases and the J segment 7 bases; nucleotides outside the gene matches: 8. This CDR3 has 15 residues. Written as DNA, the CDR3 is TGTGCCAGTAGTCCTCCGGGACAGGGAACTGAAAAACTGTTTTTT. Translation gives CASSPPGQGTEKLFF.

V gene TRBV7-9 combines with J gene TRBJ1-2, with 7 bases lining up with TRBD1. Germline V gene lookup returns CDR1 SEHNR and CDR2 FQNEAQ (reference sequence). Trimming at V came to 1 base and at J to 4 bases, leaving 12 bases not matched to a gene. CDR3 length equals 17 residues. The CDR3 is CASSLGSDRVNGYGYTF. The CDR3 coding sequence is TGTGCCAGCAGCTTAGGGTCCGACAGGGTAAATGGCTATGGCTACACCTTC.

The chain has TRBV6-1 and TRBJ2-7, with D perhaps TRBD1 (6 bases). The V and J ends lost 2 bases and 3 bases respectively, with 14 bases between them. Germline assignment: CDR1 MNHNS and CDR2 SASEGT. The CDR3 spans 15 residues. CDR3 DNA sequence: TGTGCCAGCAGTGAATGGGGCAGGGGTAACTACGAGCAGTACTTC. This sequence encodes CASSEWGRGNYEQYF.

This chain links TRBV27 with TRBJ2-5; TRBD2 agrees at 10 bases. Germline lookup yields CDR1 MNHEY and CDR2 SMNVEV (reference sequence). There are 15 residues in the CDR3. The junction had 2 bases not matched to a gene; V was cut back by 3 bases and J by 1 base. CDR3: CASSFSSGGQETQYF. CDR3 nucleotides: TGTGCCAGCAGTTTTTCTAGCGGGGGCCAAGAGACCCAGTACTTC.

CDR3 sequence reads: CASSEALGGSNYGYTF. CDR3 bases: TGTGCCAGCAGTGAAGCGCTTGGGGGCTCTAACTATGGCTACACCTTC. This chain uses TRBV6-1 with TRBJ1-2; maybe TRBD1 (6 bases). V gave up 0 bases and J gave up 0 bases, with 11 bases separating them. Germline V CDR1 and CDR2: MNHNS, SASEGT. The CDR3 covers 16 residues.

CDR3 loop: CASSSVQHF. For the CDR3, the DNA is TGCGCCAGCAGCAGCGTTCAGCATTTT. V usage is TRBV5-1 and J usage is TRBJ1-5; D remains ambiguous. V lost 4 bases to trimming and J lost 13 bases, with 6 bases between them. Germline lookup yields CDR1 SGHRS and CDR2 YFSETQ. CDR3 length equals 9 residues. Based on the CDR3 plus reference TRBV5-1 and TRBJ1-5, the full variable domain is KAGVTQTPRYLIKTRGQQVTLSCSPISGHRSVSWYQQTPGQGLQFLFEYFSETQRNKGNFPGRFSGRQFSNSRSEMNVSTLELGDSALYLCASSSVQHFGDGTRLSIL.

CDR3 sequence reads: CASSLAGGSSYEQYF. CDR3 DNA sequence: TGCGCCAGCAGCCTCGCCGGGGGTAGCTCCTACGAGCAGTACTTC. This chain uses TRBV10-2 with TRBJ2-7; tentatively, D is TRBD2 (6 bases). CDR1 is WSHSY and CDR2 is SAAADI in the germline V gene. The CDR3 sequence is 15 residues long. Trimming took off 6 bases at V and 0 bases at J, with 15 bases between the two ends.

The CDR3 nucleotides read TGTGCCTGGGACAGGGACACAGATACGCAGTATTTT. Its protein product is CAWDRDTDTQYF. This sequence joins TRBV30 and TRBJ2-3, with TRBD1 identical over 7 bases. Per germline, CDR1 GTSNPN and CDR2 SVGIG (reference sequence). V dropped 5 bases and J dropped 2; count of bases not matched to a gene: 1. The CDR3 sequence is 12 residues long.

The chain combines TRBV15 with TRBJ2-7; D is unresolved. The V end was cut by 9 bases, the J end by 7 bases, with 25 bases between. The length of the CDR3 is 15 residues. In germline, CDR1 is LNHNV, CDR2 YYDKDF (reference sequence). The DNA for the CDR3 is TGTGCCACGGCAAAGGTAACAGCACCTTCTGGGGAGCAGTACTTC. Its protein product is CATAKVTAPSGEQYF.

This clone was observed once. The chain carries TRBV19 and TRBJ2-1; perhaps TRBD2 as D (7 bases). The CDR3 is made up of 16 amino acids. Trimming left V 3 bases short and J 6 bases short, with 18 bases between. Per the germline V gene, CDR1 is LNHDA and CDR2 is SQIVND (reference sequence). This CDR3 is CASSILAGGRFNEQFF. The CDR3 nucleotides are TGTGCCAGTAGTATTCTAGCCGGGGGGCGGTTCAATGAGCAGTTCTTC.

The rearrangement links TRBV6-4 to TRBJ2-5; TRBD1 aligns across 8 bases. The germline CDR1 and CDR2 sequences are MRHNA and SNTAGT. The V gene end was trimmed by 5 bases and the J gene end by 2 bases; junction bases not matched to a gene: 1. CDR3 length equals 13 residues. The CDR3, as DNA: TGTGCCAGCAGTAGGGACAGGCAAGAGACCCAGTACTTC. Protein product: CASSRDRQETQYF.

This rearrangement joins TRBV5-5 to TRBJ1-1; TRBD1 aligns across 7 bases. V was clipped by 5 bases and J by 7 bases; unmatched bases: 14. CDR1 and CDR2 from the germline V gene are SGHKS and YYEKEE (reference sequence). The CDR3 length is 15 residues. CDR3 bases: TGTGCCAGCAGTCCTTTACTCGACAGGGCGGATGAAGCTTTCTTT. It specifies CASSPLLDRADEAFF.

The chain recombines TRBV10-1 with TRBJ2-1; D gene unclear. The germline V gene encodes CDR1 WNHNN and CDR2 SYGVQD (reference sequence). V lost 10 bases, J lost 4 bases, and 14 bases lay in between. The CDR3 is 13 amino acids. The CDR3 sequence: CATSRIVYNEQFF. CDR3 bases: TGCGCCACCTCCCGAATAGTATACAATGAGCAGTTCTTC.

This sequence joins TRBV5-1 and TRBJ1-2; possible D gene TRBD1, 6 bases. Germline loops: CDR1 SGHRS, CDR2 YFSETQ. Trimming pared 3 bases from V and 4 bases from J, leaving 19 bases between. The CDR3 consists of 16 residues. CDR3 DNA sequence: TGCGCCAGCAGCTGGGATTCAGGGGCGTCTGGCTATGGCTACACCTTC. Residues: CASSWDSGASGYGYTF.

This clone was detected only a few times. This chain links TRBV19 with TRBJ1-2; D is perhaps TRBD1 (6 bases). This CDR3 region has 14 residues. Trimming removed 0 bases at V and 3 bases at J, with 8 bases between. Per germline, CDR1 LNHDA and CDR2 SQIVND (reference sequence). As DNA, the CDR3 is TGTGCCAGTAGTATAGAGCCAGGGGACTATGGCTACACCTTC. Protein sequence: CASSIEPGDYGYTF.

The chain employs TRBV5-1 and TRBJ1-5; D gene unclear. Looked up from germline, CDR1 is SGHRS and CDR2 is YFSETQ. The CDR3 contains 15 residues. V was shortened by 0 bases and J by 6 bases, with 13 bases between the two germline ends. The CDR3 nucleotides are TGCGCCAGCAGCTTGGTCCCGGAGTCGAGTCAGCCCCAGCATTTT. Amino acids: CASSLVPESSQPQHF. Looking up the rest from reference TRBV5-1 and TRBJ1-5 gives the full variable domain: KAGVTQTPRYLIKTRGQQVTLSCSPISGHRSVSWYQQTPGQGLQFLFEYFSETQRNKGNFPGRFSGRQFSNSRSEMNVSTLELGDSALYLCASSLVPESSQPQHFGDGTRLSIL.